This TCR beta chain appears in the sequencing data of a study of shared clonotypes between healthy human individuals. The CDR3 runs to 16 residues. An assay was performed, and its level was deep. TCRdb's table, derived via immunoSEQ multiplex PCR, lists solely in-frame clones and lacks some. The repertoire holds 400,000 to 600,000 clones, with around 79% as singletons. This clone was counted a few times. The sequence was collected from a woman between 35 and 50 years old in good health. Some clones in this sample may be carry-over from other donors' samples. The specimen sequenced was PBMCs. This rearrangement joins TRBV12-2 to TRBJ1-5. TRBV12-2 is listed as a pseudogene. CDR3 sequence: CASRLGRQRGNQPQHF. CDR3 nucleotides: TGTGCAAGTCGCTTGGGACGGCAACGGGGCAATCAGCCCCAGCATTTT.